A selection of T cell receptor beta chains follows, all from one sample in a study of follicular helper T cells after annual influenza vaccination. Profiling relied on immunoSEQ multiplex PCR, and the TCRdb table lists in-frame clones only, not all of them. The table lists approximately 7,400 clones, over 80% of them singletons. Here the sequenced sample was CXCR5+ CD38- circulating T follicular helper cells from blood, taken 7 days after influenza vaccination. All receptors derive from an adult who received the influenza vaccine. Each CDR3 is given with its conserved first and last residue. The D gene is left open where the match is weak.

V gene	J gene	D gene	CDR3 DNA	CDR3 protein
TRBV27	TRBJ2-2	.	TGTGCCAGCGCCGGTTTCTTTACGAACACCGGGGAGCTGTTTTTT	CASAGFFTNTGELFF
TRBV7-3	TRBJ2-5	.	TGTGCCAGCAGCTTATCAGGGAAAGAGACCCAGTACTTC	CASSLSGKETQYF
TRBV28	TRBJ1-2	.	TGTGCCAGCAGTTCCGCCAGTTACACTTACTATGGCTACACCTTC	CASSSASYTYYGYTF
TRBV28	TRBJ2-7	TRBD1	TGTGCCAGCAGTTCTACGGTGACAGGGAACGAGCAGTACTTC	CASSSTVTGNEQYF
TRBV30	TRBJ1-2	.	TGTGCCTGGACCCGGGAGAGGGTAGATGGCTACACCTTC	CAWTRERVDGYTF
TRBV27	TRBJ1-3	.	TGTGCCAGCAGTGCCCCTTTTTCCGATCCCTCGGCAGGCCACTTCTCTGGAAACACCATATATTTT	CASSAPFSDPSAGHFSGNTIYF
TRBV30	TRBJ1-2	.	TGTGCCTGGGCCTGGGGCAGATCTTGCACCTTC	CAWAWGRSCTF
TRBV27	TRBJ1-5	.	TGTGCCAGCAGTCTCAAAGCTCGACAGGTAGGTCCGAGGGGCAATCAGCCCCAGCATTTT	CASSLKARQVGPRGNQPQHF
TRBV10-3	TRBJ1-1	.	TGTGCCACCTCTGGGACGGACGAAGCTTTCTTT	CATSGTDEAFF
TRBV2	TRBJ2-3	TRBD2	TGTGCCAGCAGAAGACTAGCGGGAGGCGGCGATACGCAGTATTTT	CASRRLAGGGDTQYF
TRBV2	TRBJ2-2	.	TGTGCCAGCAGTGACTTTTCTGGGGCCGGGGAGCTGTTTTTT	CASSDFSGAGELFF
TRBV10-3	TRBJ1-2	.	TGTGCCATCAGTGCAAACTATGGCTACACCTTC	CAISANYGYTF
TRBV29-1	TRBJ2-7	TRBD2	TGCAGCGGAACCCTAGCGGGAGGTCCTACGAAGCAGTACTTC	CSGTLAGGPTKQYF
TRBV30	TRBJ2-1	.	TGTGCCTGGGGGACTCTAGCCTACAATGAGCAGTTCTTC	CAWGTLAYNEQFF